The following is a TCR beta chain sequence with its context. Its antigen is unidentified. This record comes from a study of cytomegalovirus exposure and HLA in healthy donors. Study information: Approximately 81% of around 390 genotyped donors fell in the Caucasian-associated ancestry cluster.

The V gene end was trimmed by 4 bases and the J gene end by 5 bases; junction bases not matched to a gene: 4. Per germline, CDR1 MNHNS and CDR2 SASEGT. The length of the CDR3 is 14 residues. PCR employed 60 Vbeta and 13 Jbeta primers. Assay: immunoSEQ multiplex PCR; the TCRdb copy retains only in-frame clones and omits some. The table shows about 190,000 clones, with roughly 80% occurring only once. Findings and limits, study-wide: Analyses of presence/absence relied on an assumption of roughly uniform sequencing depth across donors. Association of 16,951 TCR beta sequences with HLA alleles was found at 0.05 false discovery rate in a later analysis. Later, an analysis showed that TCR beta chains associated with HLA were more clonally expanded than others that were equally common.

The sample consisted of PBMCs. This TCR came from a woman aged 18-35 years in good health and CMV-seronegative. The chain joins TRBV6-1 to TRBJ2-5; 10 nucleotides agree with TRBD1. The CDR3 loop is CASSVPGQGETQYF. The CDR3 coding sequence is TGTGCCAGCAGTGTTCCGGGACAGGGGGAGACCCAGTACTTC.